These 9 T cell receptor beta chains originate from one sample sequenced in a study of cytomegalovirus exposure and HLA in healthy donors. Produced via immunoSEQ multiplex PCR; TCRdb's table is partial and in-frame only. The sample holds some 150,000 clones, 89% seen once. What was sequenced was PBMCs. These receptors all stem from a woman under 30 in good health and CMV-seropositive.

The chain links TRBV27 to TRBJ1-3; no clear D gene. There are 15 residues in the CDR3. Germline CDR1 MNHEY, CDR2 SMNVEV (reference sequence). Between the trimmed V and J ends, which lost 1 base and 0 bases, there was a span of 7 bases. The CDR3, as DNA: TGTGCCAGCAGTTTATTACCAGGCTCTGGAAACACCATATATTTT. Translated, it gives CASSLLPGSGNTIYF.

V is TRBV27 and J is TRBJ2-1; 9 bases agree with TRBD1. Trimming removed 6 bases from V and 6 bases from J; junction bases left unmatched: 9. Germline V gives CDR1 MNHEY, CDR2 SMNVEV (reference sequence). This CDR3 has 15 amino acids. The chain's CDR3 is CASRWTGQGGNEQFF. CDR3 nucleotide sequence: TGTGCCAGCAGATGGACGGGACAGGGCGGCAATGAGCAGTTCTTC.

The V call is TRBV6-1, the J call TRBJ1-5; weak D call: TRBD1 (5 bases). V gave up 2 bases and J gave up 7 bases, with 12 bases separating them. In germline, CDR1 is MNHNS, CDR2 SASEGT. The CDR3 covers 14 residues. The CDR3 DNA reads as TGTGCCAGCAGTGAACCGGGACTCGGACAGCCCCAGCATTTT. Translated, it gives CASSEPGLGQPQHF.

This chain links TRBV5-6 with TRBJ1-2; weak D call: TRBD1 (5 bases). Germline loops: CDR1 SGHDT, CDR2 YYEEEE. The CDR3 loop spans 14 amino acids. V lost 0 bases to trimming and J lost 2 bases, with 8 bases between them. The DNA of the CDR3 is TGTGCCAGCAGCTTGGGACCAGGGAACTATGGCTACACCTTC. This gives the protein CASSLGPGNYGYTF. Looking up the rest from reference TRBV5-6 and TRBJ1-2 gives the full variable domain: DAGVTQSPTHLIKTRGQQVTLRCSPKSGHDTVSWYQQALGQGPQFIFQYYEEEERQRGNFPDRFSGHQFPNYSSELNVNALLLGDSALYLCASSLGPGNYGYTFGSGTRLTVV.

The sample holds one count of this clone. The chain carries TRBV30 and TRBJ2-3; 11 nucleotides align to TRBD2. The CDR3 is made up of 18 amino acids. The V gene end was trimmed by 0 bases and the J gene end by 4 bases; junction bases not matched to a gene: 12. The germline gives CDR1 GTSNPN, CDR2 SVGIG (reference sequence). The CDR3 coding sequence is TGTGCCTGGAGTGTCCGAGGGGGTAGCGGGGGGGCCGCAGATACGCAGTATTTT. Protein sequence: CAWSVRGGSGGAADTQYF.

The chain carries TRBV14 and TRBJ2-7, with TRBD1 identical over 7 bases. The CDR3 has 14 residues. J was trimmed by 5 bases and V by 5 bases; bases with no gene match: 9. Germline-derived CDR1 and CDR2 are SGHDN and FVKESK. CDR3 in DNA: TGTGCCAGCAGCGTTCGGGACAGTTGGCACGAGCAGTACTTC. It encodes CASSVRDSWHEQYF.

The chain recombines TRBV4-2 with TRBJ1-5; 7 positions agree with TRBD1. The CDR3 covers 16 residues. Per germline, CDR1 LGHNA and CDR2 YNFKEQ. J lost 7 bases, V lost 1 base, and 10 bases had no gene match. CDR3 sequence reads: CASSQVQPGGWQPQHF. CDR3 sequence (DNA): TGTGCCAGCAGCCAAGTACAGCCAGGGGGTTGGCAGCCCCAGCATTTT.

The CDR3 DNA follows: TGTGCCAGCAGTCGACGGGAAGGGGGCCAAGAGACCCAGTACTTC. Translation: CASSRREGGQETQYF. This rearrangement joins TRBV2 to TRBJ2-5, with D possibly matching TRBD1 (6 bases). Germline V CDR1 and CDR2: SNHLY, FYNNEI. The CDR3 length is 15 residues. V was shortened by 5 bases and J by 1 base, with 14 bases between the two germline ends.

The chain has TRBV7-3 and TRBJ2-3; 11 bases align to TRBD2. The germline gives CDR1 SGHTA, CDR2 FQGTGA. CDR3 size: 15 residues. Trimming cost V 9 bases and J 4 bases; bases outside gene matches: 9. The CDR3 DNA reads TGTGCCAGTGGGTTTAGCGGGGGGGCCGCAGATACGCAGTATTTT. Protein: CASGFSGGAADTQYF.